A selection of T cell receptor beta chains follows, all from one sample in a study of cytomegalovirus exposure and HLA in healthy donors. The protocol was immunoSEQ multiplex PCR, while the TCRdb copy is restricted to in-frame clones and leaves out a portion. Among around 200,000 clones, around 89% were seen once, and the ten largest hold roughly 1%. Material for sequencing was PBMCs. The receptors were gathered from a woman aged 18-30 years in good health and CMV-seronegative. The CDR3 runs from the conserved cysteine through the conserved F or W. D genes are given only for firm matches. Clone size is given for some rows only: seen once, a few or many times, or a class if the clone is expanded.

clone size: few; V gene: TRBV29-1; D gene: NA; J gene: TRBJ1-1; CDR3 DNA: TGCAGCGTTGGAGATGAGAGCACTGAAGCTTTCTTT; CDR3 protein: CSVGDESTEAFF
clone size: NA; V gene: TRBV5-5; D gene: TRBD1; J gene: TRBJ1-2; CDR3 DNA: TGTGCCAGCAGCGTGGGACAGGGGCCTAACTATGGCTACACCTTC; CDR3 protein: CASSVGQGPNYGYTF
clone size: few; V gene: TRBV4-1; D gene: NA; J gene: TRBJ1-1; CDR3 DNA: TGCGCCAGCACCCGAGGGGGAACATTGATGTCTGAAGCTTTCTTT; CDR3 protein: CASTRGGTLMSEAFF
clone size: NA; V gene: TRBV4-2; D gene: NA; J gene: TRBJ2-5; CDR3 DNA: TGTGCCAGCAGCCAAGATGTGGCAGGTGGGCAGGAGACCCAGTACTTC; CDR3 protein: CASSQDVAGGQETQYF
clone size: NA; V gene: TRBV5-1; D gene: TRBD1; J gene: TRBJ2-5; CDR3 DNA: TGCGCCAGCAGCTTGTATGGGACAGACCAAGAGACCCAGTACTTC; CDR3 protein: CASSLYGTDQETQYF
clone size: NA; V gene: TRBV20-1; D gene: NA; J gene: TRBJ1-2; CDR3 DNA: TGCAGTGCTAGGAGGGTTTATGGCTACACCTTC; CDR3 protein: CSARRVYGYTF
clone size: NA; V gene: TRBV10-2; D gene: TRBD2; J gene: TRBJ2-2; CDR3 DNA: TGCGCCAGCGCTGGGCGGGAGTCGGTCGGGGAGCTGTTTTTT; CDR3 protein: CASAGRESVGELFF
clone size: NA; V gene: TRBV7-2; D gene: TRBD1; J gene: TRBJ1-3; CDR3 DNA: TGTGCCAGCAGAACAGGGGCTGGAAACACCATATATTTT; CDR3 protein: CASRTGAGNTIYF
clone size: NA; V gene: TRBV5-5; D gene: NA; J gene: TRBJ2-7; CDR3 DNA: TGTGCCAGCAGCTTGGGCCCCCAGGGTTACGAGCAGTACTTC; CDR3 protein: CASSLGPQGYEQYF
clone size: NA; V gene: TRBV19; D gene: TRBD1; J gene: TRBJ2-2; CDR3 DNA: TGTGCCAGTAGTAACAGGGGTAGCACCGGGGAGCTGTTTTTT; CDR3 protein: CASSNRGSTGELFF
clone size: NA; V gene: TRBV5-1; D gene: NA; J gene: TRBJ1-4; CDR3 DNA: TGCGCCAGCAGCTTGAACTCTAATGAAAAACTGTTTTTT; CDR3 protein: CASSLNSNEKLFF
clone size: NA; V gene: TRBV4-2; D gene: TRBD2; J gene: TRBJ2-7; CDR3 DNA: TGTGCCAGCAGCCAAGCGAGCGGGAGTTTCTACGAGCAGTACTTC; CDR3 protein: CASSQASGSFYEQYF
clone size: NA; V gene: TRBV11-2; D gene: TRBD1; J gene: TRBJ1-2; CDR3 DNA: TGTGCCAGCAGCGAAGGACAGGATTATGGCTACACCTTC; CDR3 protein: CASSEGQDYGYTF
clone size: NA; V gene: TRBV11-2; D gene: TRBD1; J gene: TRBJ1-2; CDR3 DNA: TGTGCCAGCATCCTCGGCAGGGGGCGTCTAGATGGCTACACCTTC; CDR3 protein: CASILGRGRLDGYTF
clone size: NA; V gene: TRBV28; D gene: TRBD1; J gene: TRBJ2-6; CDR3 DNA: TGTGCCAGCGGCAGGGGGTATTATGCTGGGGCCAACGTCCTGACTTTC; CDR3 protein: CASGRGYYAGANVLTF
clone size: once; V gene: TRBV5-1; D gene: TRBD1; J gene: TRBJ2-3; CDR3 DNA: TGCGCCAGCAGCCTACCAACCGGGACAGGGACAGATACGCAGTATTTT; CDR3 protein: CASSLPTGTGTDTQYF
clone size: NA; V gene: TRBV19; D gene: NA; J gene: TRBJ2-7; CDR3 DNA: TGTGCCAGTAGTATCGCGACCGGGACAATCTACGAGCAGTACTTC; CDR3 protein: CASSIATGTIYEQYF
clone size: NA; V gene: TRBV11-2; D gene: NA; J gene: TRBJ2-4; CDR3 DNA: TGTGCCAGCAGCTTAGGTCCCGGGACACCAAACATTCAGTACTTC; CDR3 protein: CASSLGPGTPNIQYF
clone size: NA; V gene: TRBV9; D gene: TRBD1; J gene: TRBJ1-2; CDR3 DNA: TGTGCCAGCAGCCGGCAGGGGGCTAACTATGGCTACACCTTC; CDR3 protein: CASSRQGANYGYTF
clone size: NA; V gene: TRBV9; D gene: TRBD1; J gene: TRBJ1-1; CDR3 DNA: TGTGCCAGCAGCTCAAGGACAGGGAATGAAGCTTTCTTT; CDR3 protein: CASSSRTGNEAFF
clone size: NA; V gene: TRBV6-5; D gene: NA; J gene: TRBJ1-2; CDR3 DNA: TGTGCCAGCAGTAGAGACAGCACTAACTATGGCTACACCTTC; CDR3 protein: CASSRDSTNYGYTF
clone size: few; V gene: TRBV19; D gene: NA; J gene: TRBJ1-2; CDR3 DNA: TGTGCCAGTAGTATAGTCCTCAGGGGTGACTATGGCTACACCTTC; CDR3 protein: CASSIVLRGDYGYTF
clone size: NA; V gene: TRBV6-4; D gene: NA; J gene: TRBJ2-2; CDR3 DNA: TGTGCCAGCAGTGAACAGGGTATCTTTCCCGGGGAGCTGTTTTTT; CDR3 protein: CASSEQGIFPGELFF
clone size: NA; V gene: TRBV30; D gene: NA; J gene: TRBJ1-2; CDR3 DNA: TGTGCCTGGAGTGTACTCGGGACACAAGGCTACACCTTC; CDR3 protein: CAWSVLGTQGYTF
clone size: NA; V gene: TRBV7-2; D gene: NA; J gene: TRBJ2-3; CDR3 DNA: TGTGCCAGCAGCTGGGTGGGGCTCCCAACGCAGTATTTT; CDR3 protein: CASSWVGLPTQYF
clone size: NA; V gene: TRBV7-6; D gene: TRBD2; J gene: TRBJ2-7; CDR3 DNA: TGTGCCAGCAGCTTTGGGACTAGCCCAGCCTACGAGCAGTACTTC; CDR3 protein: CASSFGTSPAYEQYF
clone size: NA; V gene: TRBV11-2; D gene: NA; J gene: TRBJ1-6; CDR3 DNA: TGTGCCAGCAGCTTAGGCCCCCCCGCTCTACTATATAATTCACCCCTCCACTTT; CDR3 protein: CASSLGPPALLYNSPLHF
clone size: NA; V gene: TRBV19; D gene: NA; J gene: TRBJ1-1; CDR3 DNA: TGTGCCAGTAGTATGCGGGTCTCGAACACTGAAGCTTTCTTT; CDR3 protein: CASSMRVSNTEAFF
clone size: NA; V gene: TRBV5-1; D gene: TRBD1; J gene: TRBJ2-3; CDR3 DNA: TGCGCCAGCAGCCCTAGGACAGGGGATACGCAGTATTTT; CDR3 protein: CASSPRTGDTQYF
clone size: once; V gene: TRBV7-6; D gene: NA; J gene: TRBJ2-7; CDR3 DNA: TGTGCCAGCAGCTTAGCGGTTAGGGGCTACGAGCAGTACTTC; CDR3 protein: CASSLAVRGYEQYF
clone size: once; V gene: TRBV4-3; D gene: NA; J gene: TRBJ2-6; CDR3 DNA: TGCGCCAGCAGCCCTTCCGGGGCCAACGTCCTGACTTTC; CDR3 protein: CASSPSGANVLTF
clone size: once; V gene: TRBV5-4; D gene: NA; J gene: TRBJ2-7; CDR3 DNA: TGTGCCAGCAGCCCGCGGGACCTCTACGAGCAGTACTTC; CDR3 protein: CASSPRDLYEQYF
clone size: NA; V gene: TRBV7-8; D gene: TRBD1; J gene: TRBJ2-4; CDR3 DNA: TGTGCCAGCAGCCTAACAGGGGCACTAGCCAAAAACATTCAGTACTTC; CDR3 protein: CASSLTGALAKNIQYF
clone size: NA; V gene: TRBV7-2; D gene: NA; J gene: TRBJ2-2; CDR3 DNA: TGTGCCAGCAGCTTCGAACAGGCGACCGGGGAGCTGTTTTTT; CDR3 protein: CASSFEQATGELFF
clone size: NA; V gene: TRBV19; D gene: TRBD1; J gene: TRBJ1-2; CDR3 DNA: TGTGCCAGTACGGAGACAGGGGGATTCTTTAACTATGGCTACACCTTC; CDR3 protein: CASTETGGFFNYGYTF
clone size: NA; V gene: TRBV6-1; D gene: TRBD1; J gene: TRBJ2-3; CDR3 DNA: TGTGCCACCACAGGGGTCACAGATACGCAGTATTTT; CDR3 protein: CATTGVTDTQYF
clone size: NA; V gene: TRBV18; D gene: TRBD1; J gene: TRBJ2-1; CDR3 DNA: TGTGCCAGCTCACCACCCACTACCGGGACAGGACAGTTCTTC; CDR3 protein: CASSPPTTGTGQFF
clone size: NA; V gene: TRBV29-1; D gene: NA; J gene: TRBJ2-6; CDR3 DNA: TGCAGCGTTGAGAGCTCTGGGGCCAACGTCCTGACTTTC; CDR3 protein: CSVESSGANVLTF
clone size: NA; V gene: TRBV20-1; D gene: NA; J gene: TRBJ2-7; CDR3 DNA: TGCAGTGCTAGGGGTTCGACAGGAGCCTCCTTC; CDR3 protein: CSARGSTGASF
clone size: NA; V gene: TRBV4-2; D gene: NA; J gene: TRBJ1-2; CDR3 DNA: TGTGCCAGCAGCCAAGGTTTAGAATATGGCTACACCTTC; CDR3 protein: CASSQGLEYGYTF